This entry lists 18 T cell receptor beta chains sequenced from one sample in a study of T cells after yellow fever vaccination. TCRdb recomputed calls from the 5' RACE reads with MiXCR, one row per CDR3 protein. The sample carries 200,000 to 300,000 distinct CDR3 sequences, less than 7.5% recorded once. The sample was CD4+ T cells sorted from PBMCs, taken on the day of the yellow fever booster vaccination. These receptors were obtained from a man aged 25 to 40 who received the YFV17D yellow fever vaccine.

This clonotype came up many times. The chain recombines TRBV29-1 with TRBJ2-5, with 9 bases matching TRBD1. This CDR3 has 12 amino acids. V lost 7 bases to trimming and J lost 4 bases; unmatched junction nucleotides: 4. Germline V gene lookup returns CDR1 SQVTM and CDR2 ANQGSEA. This chain's CDR3 is CSGRQGVETQYF. CDR3 coding DNA: TGCAGCGGACGACAGGGGGTAGAGACCCAGTACTTC.

About this clonotype: With a much larger clone just one base away, this may be a read error. Here the CDR3 omits its conserved ending phenylalanine or tryptophan, so a read error is the likely source. The rearrangement links TRBV7-9 to TRBJ2-5, with D maybe TRBD2 (6 bases). The V end lost 5 bases, the J end lost 6 bases, and 19 bases lay between the germline ends. This CDR3 contains 15 residues. CDR1 is SEHNR, CDR2 FQNEAQ, per germline (reference sequence). CDR3 sequence: CASSPGGAGFKTQYI. The CDR3 DNA sequence: TGTGCCAGCAGCCCCGGGGGAGCGGGCTTTAAGACCCAGTACATC.

The chain recombines TRBV4-3 with TRBJ2-3; 7 nucleotides match TRBD2. V gave up 7 bases and J gave up 0 bases; unmatched junction bases: 13. The CDR3 loop spans 17 amino acids. Germline loops: CDR1 LGHNA, CDR2 YSLEER. The DNA of the CDR3 is TGCGCCAGCAAGCCAAGGATGGCGGGGGAGAGCACAGATACGCAGTATTTT. Its translation is CASKPRMAGESTDTQYF.

The table lists this clonotype with many counts. This chain connects TRBV5-1 to TRBJ2-7, with D uncertain. The ends were cut back, 5 bases at V and 4 bases at J, with 16 bases in the middle. The length of the CDR3 is 14 residues. Germline lookup yields CDR1 SGHRS and CDR2 YFSETQ. CDR3 bases: TGCGCCAGCAGTTGGGAACGACTCCAGTACGAGCAGTACTTC. Amino acid sequence: CASSWERLQYEQYF.

This clonotype was recorded a few times. This rearrangement joins TRBV7-8 to TRBJ2-6; D is ambiguous. This CDR3 has 16 amino acids. Trimming left V 5 bases short and J 2 bases short, with 13 bases between. Germline values: CDR1 SGHVS, CDR2 FQNEAQ. The CDR3 DNA sequence: TGTGCCAGCAGCCGGCTCCTCCCCACTGGGGCCAACGTCCTGACTTTC. It encodes CASSRLLPTGANVLTF.

The sample holds a few counts of this clonotype. This chain links TRBV28 with TRBJ2-3; 8 nucleotides match TRBD2. Germline CDR1 and CDR2: MDHEN and SYDVKM. V trimming: 8 bases; J trimming: 2 bases; junction bases outside the gene matches: 9. The CDR3 contains 15 residues. This CDR3 is CASGRPSGPTDTQYF. DNA for the CDR3: TGTGCCAGCGGGAGGCCTAGCGGGCCCACAGATACGCAGTATTTT.

This chain uses TRBV18 with TRBJ2-3, with TRBD1 as a possible D gene (6 bases). Germline CDR1 and CDR2: KGHSH and LQKENI. The CDR3 is 14 residues long. V gave up 7 bases and J gave up 1 base, with 12 bases separating them. CDR3 sequence reads: CASLGQYGTDTQYF. The CDR3 DNA reads as TGTGCCAGCTTAGGACAGTATGGCACAGATACGCAGTATTTT. The whole variable domain, remainder taken from reference TRBV18 and TRBJ2-3, is NAGVMQNPRHLVRRRGQEARLRCSPMKGHSHVYWYRQLPEEGLKFMVYLQKENIIDESGMPKERFSAEFPKEGPSILRIQQVVRGDSAAYFCASLGQYGTDTQYFGPGTRLTVL.

At least ten counts were recorded for this clonotype. The chain employs TRBV5-1 and TRBJ2-5, with TRBD2 identical over 10 bases. Per the germline V gene, CDR1 is SGHRS and CDR2 is YFSETQ. The CDR3 consists of 15 residues. V was pared by 0 bases and J by 5 bases, with 4 bases of the junction left unmatched. In nucleotides, the CDR3 is TGCGCCAGCAGCTTGGTTCCTAGCGGGAGTGAGACCCAGTACTTC. Translated: CASSLVPSGSETQYF. Filled out from reference TRBV5-1 and TRBJ2-5, the complete variable domain reads KAGVTQTPRYLIKTRGQQVTLSCSPISGHRSVSWYQQTPGQGLQFLFEYFSETQRNKGNFPGRFSGRQFSNSRSEMNVSTLELGDSALYLCASSLVPSGSETQYFGPGTRLLVL.

This clonotype showed up just a few times. This chain uses TRBV9 with TRBJ1-2, with 9 bases that match TRBD1. Per germline, CDR1 SGDLS and CDR2 YYNGEE. The J segment lost 7 bases and the V segment lost 0 bases, leaving 10 bases of the junction unmatched. The CDR3 contains 16 residues. The CDR3 spells CASSVEQGALGGGYTF. CDR3 sequence (DNA): TGTGCCAGCAGCGTAGAACAGGGGGCGCTGGGTGGTGGCTACACCTTC.

This clonotype was observed a handful of times. The chain recombines TRBV7-2 with TRBJ2-1; weak D call: TRBD2 (5 bases). The V and J ends lost 3 bases and 14 bases respectively, with 17 bases between them. The germline V gene has CDR1 SGHTA and CDR2 FQGNSA. The CDR3 has 13 amino acids. The CDR3 nucleotides read TGTGCCAGCAGCTTGGTCGAGCGGCAACGGGAGTTCTTC. Translating gives CASSLVERQREFF.

In its sample, this clonotype was seen many times. The chain recombines TRBV4-3 with TRBJ2-2, with unresolved D. CDR1 is LGHNA and CDR2 is YSLEER in the germline V gene. V lost 0 bases and J 6 bases, leaving 14 bases between the germline ends. The CDR3 is 16 residues long. The CDR3 coding sequence is TGCGCCAGCAGCCAAGACCCCGGAGTCAACGCCGGGGAGCTGTTTTTT. Amino acid sequence: CASSQDPGVNAGELFF.

This clonotype occurred many times. The rearrangement links TRBV5-1 to TRBJ2-5; the D is unclear. The length of the CDR3 is 14 residues. The V gene's germline CDR1 is SGHRS and CDR2 YFSETQ. V was cut by 1 base and J by 0 bases, with 7 bases left in between. CDR3 in DNA: TGCGCCAGCAGCTTGTTCCCGGACCAAGAGACCCAGTACTTC. Its translation: CASSLFPDQETQYF.

This clonotype was detected many times. The chain uses TRBV14 and TRBJ1-1; D is undetermined. The CDR3 is made up of 11 amino acids. Trimming removed 7 bases from V and 1 base from J, with 4 bases in between. Germline lookup yields CDR1 SGHDN and CDR2 FVKESK. CDR3 sequence reads: CASTKNTEAFF. CDR3 nucleotide sequence: TGTGCCAGCACGAAGAACACTGAAGCTTTCTTT. The full variable domain, in which reference TRBV14 and TRBJ1-1 provide the parts outside the CDR3, is EAGVTQFPSHSVIEKGQTVTLRCDPISGHDNLYWYRRVMGKEIKFLLHFVKESKQDESGMPNNRFLAERTGGTYSTLKVQPAELEDSGVYFCASTKNTEAFFGQGTRLTVV.

This clonotype was detected a few times. The V and J genes are TRBV5-6 and TRBJ2-3; TRBD2 agrees at 9 bases. Germline V gives CDR1 SGHDT, CDR2 YYEEEE. V dropped 1 base and J dropped 10; count of bases not matched to a gene: 10. There are 15 residues in the CDR3. The CDR3 loop is CASSLQREVLIAQYF. The CDR3 bases are TGTGCCAGCAGCTTGCAGCGGGAGGTTCTAATAGCGCAGTATTTT.

This clonotype was counted ten times or more. This chain links TRBV10-2 with TRBJ2-5; 12 nucleotides align to TRBD2. The CDR3 length is 15 residues. Germline CDR1 WSHSY, CDR2 SAAADI. The J segment lost 2 bases and the V segment lost 7 bases, leaving 5 bases of the junction unmatched. CDR3 sequence: CASKGTSGLQETQYF. In DNA form, the CDR3 reads TGCGCCAGCAAAGGGACTAGCGGGCTTCAAGAGACCCAGTACTTC.

This clonotype has only a few counts. The chain uses TRBV11-2 and TRBJ1-4; 9 bases agree with TRBD1. Trimming cost V 5 bases and J 8 bases; bases outside gene matches: 6. The CDR3 extends over 14 amino acids. The germline V gene has CDR1 SGHAT and CDR2 FQNNGV. This chain's CDR3 is CASSLDRGSEKLFF. DNA for the CDR3: TGTGCCAGCAGCCTGGACAGGGGAAGCGAAAAACTGTTTTTT.

In this sample, this clonotype turned up many times. The CDR3: CASSATGTSGYEQYF. CDR3 nucleotide sequence: TGTGCCAGCAGCGCGACCGGGACTAGCGGCTACGAGCAGTACTTC. The V call is TRBV9, the J call TRBJ2-7; the match to TRBD2 covers 11 bases. Trimming cost V 3 bases and J 3 bases; bases outside gene matches: 5. The germline gives CDR1 SGDLS, CDR2 YYNGEE. This CDR3 has 15 residues.

There are many counts of this clonotype. This chain connects TRBV14 to TRBJ2-7, with D uncertain. Germline assignment: CDR1 SGHDN and CDR2 FVKESK. Between the trimmed V and J ends, which lost 0 bases and 4 bases, there was a span of 1 base. This CDR3 has 11 amino acids. For the CDR3, the DNA is TGTGCCAGCAGCCAAGAATACGAGCAGTACTTC. Its protein is CASSQEYEQYF. The whole variable domain, remainder taken from reference TRBV14 and TRBJ2-7, is EAGVTQFPSHSVIEKGQTVTLRCDPISGHDNLYWYRRVMGKEIKFLLHFVKESKQDESGMPNNRFLAERTGGTYSTLKVQPAELEDSGVYFCASSQEYEQYFGPGTRLTVT.